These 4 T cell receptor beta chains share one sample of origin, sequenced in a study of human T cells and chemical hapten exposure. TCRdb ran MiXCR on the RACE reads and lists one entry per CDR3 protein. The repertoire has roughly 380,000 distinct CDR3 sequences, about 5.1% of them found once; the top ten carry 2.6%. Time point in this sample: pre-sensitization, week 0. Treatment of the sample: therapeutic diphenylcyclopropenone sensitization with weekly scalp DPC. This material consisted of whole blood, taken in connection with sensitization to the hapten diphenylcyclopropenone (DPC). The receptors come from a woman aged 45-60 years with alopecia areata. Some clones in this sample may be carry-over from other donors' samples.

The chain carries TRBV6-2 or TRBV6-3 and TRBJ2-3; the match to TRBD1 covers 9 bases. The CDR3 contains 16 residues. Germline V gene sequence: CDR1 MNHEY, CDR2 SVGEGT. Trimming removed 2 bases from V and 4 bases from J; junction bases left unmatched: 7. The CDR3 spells CASSYPRTGVADTQYF. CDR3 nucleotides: TGTGCCAGCAGTTACCCTCGGACAGGGGTGGCAGATACGCAGTATTTT.

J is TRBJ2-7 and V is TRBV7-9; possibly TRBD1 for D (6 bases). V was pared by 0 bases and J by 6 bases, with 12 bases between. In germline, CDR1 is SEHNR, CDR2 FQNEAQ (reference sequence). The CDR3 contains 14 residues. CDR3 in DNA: TGTGCCAGCAGCTTAGCGAATGGGGGCGGCGAGCAGTACTTC. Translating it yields CASSLANGGGEQYF.

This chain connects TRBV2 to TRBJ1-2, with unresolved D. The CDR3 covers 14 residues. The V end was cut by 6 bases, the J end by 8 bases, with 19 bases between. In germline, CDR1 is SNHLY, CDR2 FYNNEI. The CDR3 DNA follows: TGTGCCAGCAGGGCTCCCCCCAGGAGGGAAGGCTACACCTTC. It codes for CASRAPPRREGYTF.

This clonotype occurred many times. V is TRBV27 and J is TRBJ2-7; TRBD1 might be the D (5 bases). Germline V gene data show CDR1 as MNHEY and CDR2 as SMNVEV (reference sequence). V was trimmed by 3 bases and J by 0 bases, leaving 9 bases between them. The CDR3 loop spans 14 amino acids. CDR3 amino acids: CASSFAGPSYEQYF. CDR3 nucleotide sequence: TGTGCCAGCAGTTTTGCAGGGCCCTCCTACGAGCAGTACTTC.